The 31 T cell receptor beta chains given below trace back to one sample, sequenced in a study of control samples from healthy donors and cancer patients. Generated by immunoSEQ multiplex PCR, the TCRdb table keeps only in-frame clones and is missing some. The data hold about 130,000 clones, with roughly 90% observed a single time. The sample taken for sequencing was blood. All receptors derive from a man aged 18 to 35 in good health.

V usage is TRBV19 and J usage is TRBJ2-3; either TRBD1 or TRBD2 may fit D (5 bases each). Trimming shortened V by 7 bases and J by 5 bases, and 13 bases separated the two germline ends. Germline assignment: CDR1 LNHDA and CDR2 SQIVND (reference sequence). The CDR3 runs 13 residues. The CDR3 DNA sequence: TGTGCCAGTAAGATTGAGGGGAGAGATACGCAGTATTTT. Its translation: CASKIEGRDTQYF.

This rearrangement joins TRBV5-1 to TRBJ1-5; tentative D call: TRBD1 (5 bases). This CDR3 region has 13 residues. CDR1 SGHRS and CDR2 YFSETQ come from the germline V gene. Trimming pared 2 bases from V and 11 bases from J, leaving 14 bases between. This chain's CDR3 is CASSFDGGSSQHF. DNA for the CDR3: TGCGCCAGCAGCTTCGACGGGGGATCGTCCCAGCATTTT. The complete variable domain, with remaining parts taken from reference TRBV5-1 and TRBJ1-5, reads KAGVTQTPRYLIKTRGQQVTLSCSPISGHRSVSWYQQTPGQGLQFLFEYFSETQRNKGNFPGRFSGRQFSNSRSEMNVSTLELGDSALYLCASSFDGGSSQHFGDGTRLSIL.

The V and J genes are TRBV10-3 and TRBJ1-5, with a possible D match to TRBD1 (6 bases). V was pared by 5 bases and J by 3 bases, with 17 bases between. The length of the CDR3 is 16 residues. Germline CDR1 and CDR2: ENHRY and SYGVKD. Here the CDR3 reads CAISSARDTFNQPQHF. CDR3 nucleotide sequence: TGTGCCATCAGTAGTGCAAGGGACACCTTCAATCAGCCCCAGCATTTT.

The table lists this clone with a few counts. The genes are TRBV2 and TRBJ1-5; 7 nucleotides line up with TRBD1. After removal of 8 bases from V and 6 bases from J, the junction contained 10 bases not matched to a gene. CDR3 size: 14 residues. The germline CDR1 and CDR2 sequences are SNHLY and FYNNEI. Here the CDR3 DNA reads TGTGCCAGCCGCGAAGCAGGGGGAAGTCAGCCCCAGCATTTT. Its translation is CASREAGGSQPQHF. Together with reference TRBV2 and TRBJ1-5, the CDR3 gives the full variable domain: EPEVTQTPSHQVTQMGQEVILRCVPISNHLYFYWYRQILGQKVEFLVSFYNNEISEKSEIFDDQFSVERPDGSNFTLKIRSTKLEDSAMYFCASREAGGSQPQHFGDGTRLSIL.

The chain has TRBV27 and TRBJ1-2; no reliable D call. The ends were cut back, 5 bases at V and 4 bases at J, with 17 bases in the middle. This CDR3 has 15 amino acids. Germline V lookup: CDR1 MNHEY, CDR2 SMNVEV (reference sequence). CDR3 amino acids: CASSVRRVSSYGYTF. As DNA, the CDR3 is TGTGCCAGCAGTGTAAGGAGGGTTTCGAGCTATGGCTACACCTTC.

This clone was observed at least ten times. The chain links TRBV2 to TRBJ1-5, with D hard to call. V was trimmed by 3 bases and J by 5 bases, leaving 17 bases between them. Germline-derived CDR1 and CDR2 are SNHLY and FYNNEI. The CDR3 extends over 16 amino acids. CDR3 nucleotides: TGTGCCAGCAGTGATCGGAGAGGGCTTCGGGATCAGCCCCAGCATTTT. It encodes CASSDRRGLRDQPQHF. Supplemented by reference TRBV2 and TRBJ1-5, the full variable domain reads EPEVTQTPSHQVTQMGQEVILRCVPISNHLYFYWYRQILGQKVEFLVSFYNNEISEKSEIFDDQFSVERPDGSNFTLKIRSTKLEDSAMYFCASSDRRGLRDQPQHFGDGTRLSIL.

The chain is built from TRBV4-1 and TRBJ1-5; D is ambiguous. The CDR3 spans 14 residues. Between the trimmed V and J ends, which lost 0 bases and 3 bases, there was a span of 6 bases. Germline values: CDR1 MGHRA, CDR2 YSYEKL. CDR3 nucleotide sequence: TGCGCCAGCAGCCAAGACGGAGCCAATCAGCCCCAGCATTTT. This translates into CASSQDGANQPQHF.

The gene calls are TRBV10-3 and TRBJ1-1, with 8 bases matching TRBD1. The CDR3 has 15 residues. Germline V lookup: CDR1 ENHRY, CDR2 SYGVKD. Trimming at V came to 8 bases and at J to 1 base, leaving 9 bases not matched to a gene. The CDR3 DNA follows: TGTGCCATCTTGGGACAGACAGGGGCGAACACTGAAGCTTTCTTT. It encodes CAILGQTGANTEAFF.

This sequence joins TRBV24-1 and TRBJ2-1; 8 positions match TRBD2. The CDR3 sequence is 16 residues long. Losses at the gene ends were 3 bases for V and 1 base for J; bases not matched to a gene: 4. CDR1 and CDR2 (germline): KGHDR, SFDVKD. CDR3: CATSDPTSGSYNEQFF. CDR3 sequence (DNA): TGTGCCACCAGTGATCCAACTAGCGGTTCCTACAATGAGCAGTTCTTC.

This clone was seen just once. The chain recombines TRBV11-2 with TRBJ2-7; D is possibly TRBD2 (6 bases). The length of the CDR3 is 14 residues. Germline V gene data show CDR1 as SGHAT and CDR2 as FQNNGV. V shed 2 bases and J shed 6 bases, with 14 bases lying between them. The CDR3 region has the DNA TGTGCCAGCAGCTTATTGAGAAGGAGGGCCGAGCAGTACTTC. Translating gives CASSLLRRRAEQYF.

V gene TRBV5-1 combines with J gene TRBJ1-4, with 11 bases fitting TRBD1. Losses at the gene ends were 5 bases for V and 8 bases for J; bases not matched to a gene: 11. Germline loops: CDR1 SGHRS, CDR2 YFSETQ. The CDR3 is 16 amino acids. The CDR3 is CASSLQADRGREKLFF. The CDR3 region has the DNA TGCGCCAGCAGTCTCCAGGCGGACAGGGGGCGGGAAAAACTGTTTTTT. Full variable domain (rest looked up from reference TRBV5-1 and TRBJ1-4): KAGVTQTPRYLIKTRGQQVTLSCSPISGHRSVSWYQQTPGQGLQFLFEYFSETQRNKGNFPGRFSGRQFSNSRSEMNVSTLELGDSALYLCASSLQADRGREKLFFGSGTQLSVL.

V usage is TRBV5-4 and J usage is TRBJ2-3, with D maybe TRBD1 (5 bases). The CDR3 loop spans 12 amino acids. The germline V and J ends were trimmed by 2 bases and 6 bases, with 7 bases remaining between them. The germline V gene has CDR1 SGHNT and CDR2 YYREEE (reference sequence). CDR3 sequence: CASSFRADTQYF. CDR3 DNA: TGTGCCAGCAGCTTCAGGGCTGATACGCAGTATTTT.

The rearrangement joins TRBV27 to TRBJ2-4; D may correspond to TRBD1 or TRBD2 (5 bases each). Germline CDR1 reads MNHEY; CDR2 reads SMNVEV (reference sequence). CDR3 length: 14 residues. V lost 1 base to trimming and J lost 8 bases, with 12 bases between them. CDR3: CASSLYGREYIQYF. In DNA, the CDR3 is TGTGCCAGCAGTTTATATGGCAGGGAGTACATTCAGTACTTC.

This chain connects TRBV30 to TRBJ1-3; 10 bases match TRBD1. The V gene end was trimmed by 2 bases and the J gene end by 1 base; junction bases not matched to a gene: 2. Germline CDR1 reads GTSNPN; CDR2 reads SVGIG (reference sequence). There are 15 residues in the CDR3. CDR3 in amino acids: CAWSKDRGSGNTIYF. In nucleotides, the CDR3 is TGTGCCTGGAGTAAGGACAGGGGGTCTGGAAACACCATATATTTT.

This clone was observed many times. The chain couples TRBV10-1 to TRBJ2-7; D tentatively fits TRBD1 or TRBD2 (6 bases each). V lost 4 bases and J lost 6, with 16 bases in between. From germline, CDR1 is WNHNN and CDR2 SYGVQD (reference sequence). The CDR3 has 14 amino acids. CDR3: CASSGLGGSAEQYF. The DNA of the CDR3 is TGCGCCAGCAGTGGGCTCGGGGGCTCCGCCGAGCAGTACTTC.

The chain links TRBV6-6 to TRBJ1-1; TRBD1 matches 9 bases. V shed 7 bases, J shed 1 base, and the junction held 1 base outside the gene matches. CDR1 is MNHNY, CDR2 SVGAGI, per germline (reference sequence). The CDR3 loop spans 13 amino acids. The CDR3 is CASKGQGNTEAFF. CDR3 DNA: TGTGCCAGCAAGGGACAGGGGAACACTGAAGCTTTCTTT.

The CDR3 is CASSLLGGGETQYF. The CDR3 nucleotides are TGTGCCAGCAGCTTGTTAGGGGGCGGGGAGACCCAGTACTTC. V gene TRBV5-4 combines with J gene TRBJ2-5; 7 bases are shared with TRBD1. Germline values: CDR1 SGHNT, CDR2 YYREEE (reference sequence). After removal of 1 base from V and 5 bases from J, the junction contained 5 bases not matched to a gene. The CDR3 sequence is 14 residues long.

The sample holds one count of this clone. The chain employs TRBV6-5 and TRBJ2-1; D call uncertain. Per the germline V gene, CDR1 is MNHEY and CDR2 is SVGAGI. Trimming removed 0 bases from V and 1 base from J, with 7 bases in between. The CDR3 length is 15 residues. CDR3 sequence: CASSYSGMSYNEQFF. Here the CDR3 DNA reads TGTGCCAGCAGTTACTCGGGGATGTCCTACAATGAGCAGTTCTTC.

The V call is TRBV6-2 or TRBV6-3, the J call TRBJ2-1, with 9 positions matching TRBD2. Germline CDR1 is MNHEY and CDR2 is SVGEGT. Trimming removed 4 bases from V and 6 bases from J; junction bases left unmatched: 7. This CDR3 has 15 residues. CDR3 in DNA: TGTGCCAGCAGTTCGGATAGCGGGAGTCGCAATGAGCAGTTCTTC. This gives the protein CASSSDSGSRNEQFF.

About this clone itself: One junction end disagrees with the germline gene, perhaps due to a read error. The sample holds other DNA sequences that translate to the same CDR3. The J gene is TRBJ2-5, the V gene TRBV5-1; D possibly corresponds to TRBD1 (7 bases). Germline lookup yields CDR1 SGHRS and CDR2 YFSETQ. The CDR3 is 16 residues long. CDR3 amino acids: CASSLAEGGGQETQYF. The CDR3 DNA reads TGCGCCAGCAGCTTGGCCGAAGGAGGGGGCCAAGAGACTCAGTACTTC.

J is TRBJ2-1 and V is TRBV28; 10 bases map to TRBD2. V lost 6 bases and J lost 5; bases outside the gene matches: 7. This CDR3 has 15 residues. Germline CDR1 reads MDHEN; CDR2 reads SYDVKM. This CDR3 reads CASSQIAGGHNEQFF. The CDR3 DNA sequence: TGTGCCAGCAGCCAAATAGCGGGAGGCCACAATGAGCAGTTCTTC. Full variable domain (outside the CDR3, taken from reference TRBV28 and TRBJ2-1): DVKVTQSSRYLVKRTGEKVFLECVQDMDHENMFWYRQDPGLGLRLIYFSYDVKMKEKGDIPEGYSVSREKKERFSLILESASTNQTSMYLCASSQIAGGHNEQFFGPGTRLTVL.

CDR3: CASSTGTGANYGYTF. In nucleotides, the CDR3 is TGTGCCAGCAGTACCGGGACAGGAGCTAACTATGGCTACACCTTC. The chain has TRBV6-5 and TRBJ1-2; the match to TRBD1 covers 8 bases. Germline V gives CDR1 MNHEY, CDR2 SVGAGI. Trimming at V came to 5 bases and at J to 0 bases, leaving 5 bases not matched to a gene. The length of the CDR3 is 15 residues.

This rearrangement joins TRBV5-4 to TRBJ1-2, with a tentative D call TRBD1 (6 bases). Germline lookup yields CDR1 SGHNT and CDR2 YYREEE (reference sequence). The V end was cut by 2 bases, the J end by 7 bases, with 15 bases between. The CDR3 is 14 amino acids. CDR3 nucleotides: TGTGCCAGCAGCTTCTGGACAGCCACGGGTGGCTACACCTTC. Protein: CASSFWTATGGYTF. The full variable domain, rest sourced from reference TRBV5-4 and TRBJ1-2, is ETGVTQSPTHLIKTRGQQVTLRCSSQSGHNTVSWYQQALGQGPQFIFQYYREEENGRGNFPPRFSGLQFPNYSSELNVNALELDDSALYLCASSFWTATGGYTFGSGTRLTVV.

The chain employs TRBV9 and TRBJ2-1, with TRBD2 matching over 12 bases. V lost 4 bases, J lost 9 bases, and 5 bases stayed unmatched. This CDR3 region has 14 residues. The V gene's germline CDR1 is SGDLS and CDR2 YYNGEE. The CDR3 sequence is CASSLAGGSGEQFF. CDR3 in DNA: TGTGCCAGCAGCCTAGCGGGAGGGTCCGGTGAGCAGTTCTTC.

The chain uses TRBV7-3 and TRBJ2-5; D tentatively fits TRBD1 or TRBD2 (5 bases each). CDR3 length: 14 residues. Trimming removed 5 bases from V and 5 bases from J, with 15 bases in between. Germline CDR1 is SGHTA and CDR2 is FQGTGA. This CDR3 reads CASSLAGSGETQYF. The CDR3 DNA sequence: TGTGCCAGCAGCCTAGCAGGGTCCGGGGAGACCCAGTACTTC.

The chain joins TRBV6-6 to TRBJ2-5; 12 nucleotides agree with TRBD2. V lost 6 bases, J lost 5 bases, and 13 bases stayed unmatched. The CDR3 length is 17 residues. Germline CDR1 is MNHNY and CDR2 is SVGAGI (reference sequence). The CDR3 loop reads CASRRYSLAGGLETQYF. CDR3 coding DNA: TGTGCCAGCAGGCGATACTCACTAGCGGGAGGACTCGAGACCCAGTACTTC.

The rearrangement uses TRBV6-2 or TRBV6-3 and TRBJ1-5; 9 nucleotides agree with TRBD1. Trimming removed 6 bases from V and 6 bases from J; junction bases left unmatched: 3. This CDR3 is 13 amino acids long. Germline CDR1 is MNHEY and CDR2 is SVGEGT. This CDR3 is CASSTGGFQPQHF. DNA of the CDR3: TGTGCCAGCAGCACAGGGGGCTTTCAGCCCCAGCATTTT.

In regard to this clone: At one of its ends the junction is not consistent with the germline gene, which may arise from a read error. This chain uses TRBV3-1 (or the pseudogene TRBV3-2) with TRBJ1-1, with 12 bases fitting TRBD1. The CDR3 totals 17 residues. Germline V gene lookup returns CDR1 LGHDT and CDR2 YNNKEL (reference sequence). The CDR3 spells CASSQKGLTGTGGTQAF. The DNA for the CDR3 is TGTGCCAGCAGCCAAAAGGGACTAACCGGGACAGGGGGCACCCAGGCCTTT.

This chain links TRBV19 with TRBJ2-5; D is unresolved. V gave up 5 bases and J gave up 0 bases, with 4 bases separating them. CDR1 and CDR2 (germline): LNHDA, SQIVND (reference sequence). CDR3 length: 12 residues. CDR3 amino acids: CASSRYQETQYF. As DNA, the CDR3 is TGTGCCAGTAGTCGGTACCAAGAGACCCAGTACTTC.

The rearrangement uses TRBV6-4 and TRBJ1-6; D unresolved. CDR1 and CDR2 from the germline V gene are MRHNA and SNTAGT. V lost 6 bases and J 5 bases, leaving 11 bases between the germline ends. The CDR3 has 14 amino acids. The CDR3 sequence is CASSFRADNSPLHF. Here the CDR3 DNA reads TGTGCCAGCAGCTTCCGGGCCGATAATTCACCCCTCCACTTT.

The V and J genes are TRBV9 and TRBJ2-1, with a possible D match to TRBD2 (6 bases). Trimming shortened V by 0 bases and J by 9 bases, and 13 bases separated the two germline ends. Per the germline V gene, CDR1 is SGDLS and CDR2 is YYNGEE. This CDR3 is built from 14 residues. The DNA for the CDR3 is TGTGCCAGCAGCGTAGAGGTGGTGCGGGGTGAGCAGTTCTTC. This encodes CASSVEVVRGEQFF.